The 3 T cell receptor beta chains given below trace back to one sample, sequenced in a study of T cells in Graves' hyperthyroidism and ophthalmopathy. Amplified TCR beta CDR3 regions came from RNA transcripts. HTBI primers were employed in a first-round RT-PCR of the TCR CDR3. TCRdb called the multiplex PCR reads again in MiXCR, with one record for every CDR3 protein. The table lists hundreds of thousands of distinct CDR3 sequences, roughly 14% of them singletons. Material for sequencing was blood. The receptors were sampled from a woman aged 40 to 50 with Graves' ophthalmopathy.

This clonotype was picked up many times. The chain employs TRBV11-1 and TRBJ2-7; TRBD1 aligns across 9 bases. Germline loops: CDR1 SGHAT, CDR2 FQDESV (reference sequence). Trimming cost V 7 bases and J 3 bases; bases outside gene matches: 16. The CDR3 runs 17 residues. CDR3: CASKRTGDPTASYEQYF. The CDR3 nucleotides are TGTGCCAGCAAGCGGACAGGGGACCCTACGGCGAGCTACGAGCAGTACTTC.

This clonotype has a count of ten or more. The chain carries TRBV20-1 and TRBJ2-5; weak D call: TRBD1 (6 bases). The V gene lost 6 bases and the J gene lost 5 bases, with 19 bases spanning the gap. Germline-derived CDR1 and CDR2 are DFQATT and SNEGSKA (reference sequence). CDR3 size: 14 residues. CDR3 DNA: TGCAGTGCGTCACAGGGTCCTTCGGGGGAGACCCAGTACTTC. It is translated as CSASQGPSGETQYF.

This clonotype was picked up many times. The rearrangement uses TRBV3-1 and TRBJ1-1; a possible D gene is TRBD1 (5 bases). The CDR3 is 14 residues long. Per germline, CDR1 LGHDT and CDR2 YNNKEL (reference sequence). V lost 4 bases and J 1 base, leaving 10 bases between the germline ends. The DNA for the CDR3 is TGTGCCAGCAGCCCAACAGACAGGAACACTGAAGCTTTCTTT. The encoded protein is CASSPTDRNTEAFF.